Listed here are 10 T cell receptor beta chains from one sample, sequenced in a study of blood T cell repertoires in COVID-19. The method was immunoSEQ multiplex PCR; TCRdb's version includes in-frame clones alone and lacks a portion of them. The sample holds tens of thousands of clones, about nine tenths seen once. Sequenced material: peripheral blood. Receptor source: a middle-aged man with COVID-19, enrolled during active disease.

The J gene is TRBJ1-5, the V gene TRBV3-1 (or the pseudogene TRBV3-2), with D possibly matching TRBD1 (5 bases). The CDR3 extends over 16 amino acids. Germline CDR1 is LGHDT and CDR2 is YNNKEL (reference sequence). The ends were cut back, 0 bases at V and 4 bases at J, with 13 bases in the middle. The CDR3 reads CASSQEGTDGNQPQHF. The CDR3 region has the DNA TGTGCCAGCAGCCAAGAGGGGACTGACGGGAATCAGCCCCAGCATTTT.

This clone was found a few times. The chain is built from TRBV5-4 and TRBJ2-2; 10 bases align to TRBD2. The CDR3 is made up of 15 amino acids. In germline, CDR1 is SGHNT, CDR2 YYREEE (reference sequence). Trimming took 4 bases from V and 7 from J; bases not matched to a gene: 7. CDR3 nucleotides: TGTGCCAGCAGCCACACTAGCGGGATTCTCGGGGAGCTGTTTTTT. Translation: CASSHTSGILGELFF.

The DNA for the CDR3 is TGTGCCAGCAGCCCACTATCCAGCGGGGGCACAGATACGCAGTATTTT. Amino acids: CASSPLSSGGTDTQYF. V is TRBV27 and J is TRBJ2-3; 7 bases line up with TRBD2. Trimming removed 6 bases from V and 1 base from J; junction bases left unmatched: 10. CDR3 length: 16 amino acids. The germline V gene has CDR1 MNHEY and CDR2 SMNVEV (reference sequence).

The chain couples TRBV11-3 to TRBJ1-4; no clear D. Trimming took off 1 base at V and 7 bases at J, with 10 bases between the two ends. This CDR3 region has 14 residues. Germline CDR1 and CDR2: SGHNT and YENEEA. This CDR3 reads CASSLATAGEKLFF. The DNA of the CDR3 is TGTGCCAGCAGCTTAGCGACGGCGGGTGAAAAACTGTTTTTT.

This clone was observed a handful of times. The V and J genes are TRBV7-8 and TRBJ1-5; maybe TRBD1 (5 bases). The CDR3 spans 17 residues. V was clipped by 1 base and J by 0 bases, with 13 bases between them. The germline gives CDR1 SGHVS, CDR2 FQNEAQ. This CDR3 reads CASSLERQLHSNQPQHF. CDR3 sequence (DNA): TGTGCCAGCAGCTTAGAGCGACAGCTCCATAGCAATCAGCCCCAGCATTTT.

The rearrangement uses TRBV5-1 and TRBJ1-1; TRBD1 might be the D (5 bases). From germline, CDR1 is SGHRS and CDR2 YFSETQ. The length of the CDR3 is 13 residues. V was cut by 1 base and J by 11 bases, with 15 bases left in between. Written as DNA, the CDR3 is TGCGCCAGCAGCTTGTCGGGGGACTTGCTTGCTTTCTTT. Protein: CASSLSGDLLAFF.

This chain connects TRBV28 to TRBJ1-1; a weak D match, TRBD1 (5 bases). Between the trimmed V and J ends, which lost 5 bases and 1 base, there was a span of 14 bases. Germline-derived CDR1 and CDR2 are MDHEN and SYDVKM. The CDR3 spans 15 residues. Here the CDR3 DNA reads TGTGCCAGCAGTCCACCAGACAGCCAGAACACTGAAGCTTTCTTT. Protein sequence: CASSPPDSQNTEAFF.

The genes are TRBV2 and TRBJ1-5; 7 bases agree with TRBD1. Per the germline V gene, CDR1 is SNHLY and CDR2 is FYNNEI. This CDR3 is 15 amino acids long. V gave up 5 bases and J gave up 2 bases; unmatched junction bases: 6. The CDR3 loop reads CASSRLTGGNQPQHF. The CDR3 DNA sequence: TGTGCCAGCAGTCGTCTAACAGGGGGCAATCAGCCCCAGCATTTT.

The CDR3 sequence: CASSSGTVNEQFF. The CDR3 region has the DNA TGTGCCAGCAGCTCCGGGACTGTCAATGAGCAGTTCTTC. V gene TRBV13 combines with J gene TRBJ2-1; tentatively, D is TRBD2 (6 bases). Germline V lookup: CDR1 PRHDT, CDR2 FYEKMQ (reference sequence). The CDR3 runs to 13 residues. The V and J ends lost 4 bases and 6 bases respectively, with 10 bases between them.

This chain connects TRBV3-1 (or the pseudogene TRBV3-2) to TRBJ2-7; 8 bases are shared with TRBD1. Germline CDR1 LGHDT, CDR2 YNNKEL (reference sequence). V was pared by 1 base and J by 2 bases, with 1 base of the junction left unmatched. This CDR3 comprises 14 residues. CDR3 in amino acids: CASSQGQGPYEQYF. The CDR3 nucleotides are TGTGCCAGCAGCCAAGGACAGGGGCCCTACGAGCAGTACTTC.